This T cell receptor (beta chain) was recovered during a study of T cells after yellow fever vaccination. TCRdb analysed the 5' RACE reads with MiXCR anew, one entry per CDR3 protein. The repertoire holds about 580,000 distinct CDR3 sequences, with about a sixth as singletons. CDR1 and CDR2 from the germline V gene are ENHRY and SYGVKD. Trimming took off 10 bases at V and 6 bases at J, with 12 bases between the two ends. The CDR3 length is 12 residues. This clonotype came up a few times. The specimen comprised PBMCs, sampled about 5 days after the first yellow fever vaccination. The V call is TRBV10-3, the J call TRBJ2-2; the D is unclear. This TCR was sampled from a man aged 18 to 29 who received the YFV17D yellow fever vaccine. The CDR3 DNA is TGTGCCACCCAAACGGACCCCGGGGAGCTGTTTTTT. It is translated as CATQTDPGELFF.